One sample yielded the 15 T cell receptor beta chains listed below, sequenced in a study of beta chain features in type 1 diabetes. Study observations and caveats: People with Type 1 diabetes carried modestly yet significantly shorter TCRB CDR3s in all four CD4+ subsets.

Expressed TCRB transcripts were sequenced, since all the RNA that had been isolated was reverse transcribed. Produced via immunoSEQ multiplex PCR; TCRdb's table is partial and in-frame only. This repertoire shows around 360,000 clones, roughly 13% found once; its top ten account for about 0.01%. No antigens are known for them. What was sequenced was naive CD4+ T cells from blood. These receptors came from a young woman with type 1 diabetes.

This clone was seen only a few times. V gene TRBV7-9 combines with J gene TRBJ2-1; D is undetermined. V was trimmed by 4 bases and J by 9 bases, leaving 10 bases between them. CDR1 SEHNR and CDR2 FQNEAQ come from the germline V gene (reference sequence). This CDR3 region has 12 residues. The CDR3 loop reads CASSSPGGEQFF. CDR3 DNA sequence: TGTGCCAGCAGCTCACCGGGTGGTGAGCAGTTCTTC.

The rearrangement uses TRBV7-2 and TRBJ2-1; D is perhaps TRBD1 (7 bases). The CDR3 has 16 amino acids. Germline-derived CDR1 and CDR2 are SGHTA and FQGNSA. V gave up 5 bases and J gave up 4 bases, with 18 bases separating them. The CDR3 protein is CASSDREEGFYNEQFF. The CDR3, as DNA: TGTGCCAGCAGCGACAGGGAGGAGGGATTTTACAATGAGCAGTTCTTC.

This clone was counted only a few times. The chain uses TRBV18 and TRBJ2-1; D might be TRBD2 (6 bases). The CDR3 length is 14 residues. CDR1 and CDR2 from the germline V gene are KGHSH and LQKENI. Trimming stripped 6 bases from V and 9 bases from J, with 18 bases between. As DNA, the CDR3 is TGTGCCAGCTCCCCGGAGGGAGGCGAGGGTGAGCAGTTCTTC. This sequence encodes CASSPEGGEGEQFF.

This chain joins TRBV28 and TRBJ2-7, with a tentative D call TRBD1 (5 bases). V dropped 2 bases and J dropped 6 bases, with 8 bases sitting between them. The germline V gene encodes CDR1 MDHEN and CDR2 SYDVKM. The CDR3 totals 12 residues. This chain's CDR3 is CASSLIQAEQYF. The DNA of the CDR3 is TGTGCCAGCAGTTTAATACAGGCCGAGCAGTACTTC. The complete variable domain, with remaining parts taken from reference TRBV28 and TRBJ2-7, reads DVKVTQSSRYLVKRTGEKVFLECVQDMDHENMFWYRQDPGLGLRLIYFSYDVKMKEKGDIPEGYSVSREKKERFSLILESASTNQTSMYLCASSLIQAEQYFGPGTRLTVT.

This clone appeared a few times. The chain combines TRBV5-4 with TRBJ1-2, with 8 bases identical to TRBD1. CDR3 length: 13 residues. Germline-derived CDR1 and CDR2 are SGHNT and YYREEE (reference sequence). The trim removed 0 bases at V and 13 bases at J, leaving 8 bases unmatched. This CDR3 reads CASSLDAGGHTTF. The DNA for the CDR3 is TGTGCCAGCAGCTTGGATGCAGGGGGCCACACCACCTTC.

This clone was observed a handful of times. V and J are TRBV6-1 and TRBJ1-1, with D possibly matching TRBD1 (5 bases). The CDR3 has 13 residues. Germline V gives CDR1 MNHNS, CDR2 SASEGT. V lost 0 bases and J 3 bases, leaving 5 bases between the germline ends. The CDR3 DNA sequence: TGTGCCAGCAGTGAAGCAGGGGACACTGAAGCTTTCTTT. Its protein product is CASSEAGDTEAFF.

This clone has only a few counts. This chain connects TRBV2 to TRBJ1-3; TRBD1 aligns across 9 bases. CDR1 and CDR2 (germline): SNHLY, FYNNEI. This CDR3 is 13 amino acids long. Trimming took 8 bases from V and 7 from J; bases not matched to a gene: 6. For the CDR3, the DNA is TGTGCCAGCGGTTCAGGACAGGGGAACACCATATATTTT. Its protein is CASGSGQGNTIYF.

This chain connects TRBV18 to TRBJ1-2; TRBD1 might be the D (5 bases). The V and J ends lost 8 bases and 8 bases respectively, with 18 bases between them. The CDR3 extends over 13 amino acids. Germline-derived CDR1 and CDR2 are KGHSH and LQKENI. CDR3 nucleotide sequence: TGTGCCAGCAATGCGGACATTTCGCTGGGCTACACCTTC. It specifies CASNADISLGYTF.

The rearrangement uses TRBV27 and TRBJ1-2; 9 bases match TRBD1. The CDR3 covers 15 residues. The ends lost 10 bases at V and 8 bases at J; junction bases unmatched: 17. Germline-derived CDR1 and CDR2 are MNHEY and SMNVEV (reference sequence). The DNA for the CDR3 is TGTGCCACCAAGCGGGTCGGTAGGACAGGGGAAGGCTACACCTTC. Its translation is CATKRVGRTGEGYTF.

A few counts support this clone. The chain uses TRBV7-2 and TRBJ2-7, with a possible D match to TRBD2 (5 bases). This CDR3 comprises 14 residues. CDR1 SGHTA and CDR2 FQGNSA come from the germline V gene. Trimming took 3 bases from V and 1 from J, leaving 10 bases between them. As DNA, the CDR3 is TGTGCCAGCAGCTTTAGGCTAGCTTCCTACGAGCAGTACTTC. It codes for CASSFRLASYEQYF.

V gene TRBV4-3 combines with J gene TRBJ2-2, with 7 bases aligning to TRBD1. The CDR3 is 22 amino acids. CDR1 LGHNA and CDR2 YSLEER come from the germline V gene. V dropped 2 bases and J dropped 6; count of bases not matched to a gene: 27. This CDR3 reads CASSQQRFPGTAVGFPPGELFF. The CDR3 nucleotides read TGCGCCAGCAGCCAACAAAGATTCCCTGGGACAGCCGTAGGTTTTCCTCCCGGGGAGCTGTTTTTT.

This clone showed up just a few times. The chain has TRBV15 and TRBJ1-2, with a weak D call TRBD1 (5 bases). The length of the CDR3 is 15 residues. CDR1 is LNHNV, CDR2 YYDKDF, per germline (reference sequence). V shed 0 bases and J shed 8 bases, with 16 bases lying between them. In nucleotides, the CDR3 is TGTGCCACCAGCAGAGATCCTCTGCAGGGTCTGGGCTACACCTTC. This encodes CATSRDPLQGLGYTF.

This chain uses TRBV14 with TRBJ2-7; the D is unclear. With 3 bases removed from V and 6 bases from J, the gap between germline ends came to 12 bases. The germline V gene has CDR1 SGHDN and CDR2 FVKESK. The CDR3 is 13 amino acids. In nucleotides, the CDR3 is TGTGCCAGCAGCCAGTTGGGCCAACGCGAGCAGTACTTC. Its protein product is CASSQLGQREQYF.

This clone was counted between two and nine times. The chain is built from TRBV7-2 and TRBJ2-3; D call uncertain. The length of the CDR3 is 14 residues. V was shortened by 1 base and J by 8 bases, with 13 bases between the two germline ends. Germline V CDR1 and CDR2: SGHTA, FQGNSA. The CDR3 spells CASSLVQPPGTQYF. CDR3 coding DNA: TGTGCCAGCAGCTTAGTGCAGCCTCCGGGTACGCAGTATTTT.

The chain joins TRBV19 to TRBJ1-1; 10 bases align to TRBD1. The CDR3 length is 14 residues. Germline V gene data show CDR1 as LNHDA and CDR2 as SQIVND (reference sequence). Trimming at V came to 5 bases and at J to 4 bases, leaving 4 bases not matched to a gene. The CDR3 DNA follows: TGTGCCAGTAGTGGGACAGGGGTGGCCACTGAAGCTTTCTTT. Encoded protein: CASSGTGVATEAFF.